Listed below are T cell receptor beta chains from one sample, sequenced in a study of T cell repertoires in cytomegalovirus infection. TCRdb itself ran the reads through MiXCR, one entry per CDR3 protein. The repertoire holds some 160,000 distinct CDR3 sequences, 15% to 20% seen once, with around 20% in the top ten. Sequencing used CD8+ T cells from PBMCs. These receptors originate from a human donor in good health (CMV status not recorded). Some clones in this sample may be carry-over from other donors' samples. Both conserved end residues are part of each CDR3. A D gene is named only where the DNA matches it firmly. Only some rows state a clone size, as once, few, many or a class for expanded clones.

j_call	clone_size	v_call	d_call	cdr3_nt	cdr3_aa
TRBJ2-7	.	TRBV27	.	TGTGCCAGCAGGGCCGGGACAAACTCCTACGAGCAGTACTTC	CASRAGTNSYEQYF
TRBJ2-1	.	TRBV5-1	.	TGCGCCAGCAGCTTGTGGGGGCAAACCACCAATGAGCAGTTCTTC	CASSLWGQTTNEQFF
TRBJ2-7	few	TRBV15	TRBD1	TGTGCCACCAGCAGACCGACAGGGATGGACAACGAGCAGTACTTC	CATSRPTGMDNEQYF
TRBJ2-1	once	TRBV7-3	.	TGTGCCAGCAGCTCACTCCACAGGGAACGGGCGGATGAGCAGTTCTTC	CASSSLHRERADEQFF
TRBJ1-1	few	TRBV7-3	TRBD1	TGTGCCAGCAGCCGCGGACAGGGGGCAGGAACTGAAGCTTTCTTT	CASSRGQGAGTEAFF
TRBJ2-7	many	TRBV7-6	TRBD1	TGTGCCAGCAGCTTAGACAGGGGATCCGAGCAGTACTTC	CASSLDRGSEQYF
TRBJ1-1	.	TRBV15	.	TGTGCCACCAGCCTACCCGGGACGGTGAACACTGAAGCTTTCTTT	CATSLPGTVNTEAFF
TRBJ2-3	.	TRBV28	.	TGTGCCAGCAGTTTATCTACTAGCACAGATACGCAGTATTTT	CASSLSTSTDTQYF
TRBJ2-4	few	TRBV7-6	TRBD2	TGTGCCAGCAGCAGGACTAGCGGAAACATTCAGTACTTC	CASSRTSGNIQYF
TRBJ2-7	few	TRBV7-2	.	TGTGCCAGCAGCTTAGGGACACACGAGCAGTACTTC	CASSLGTHEQYF
TRBJ2-5	.	TRBV2	TRBD1	TGTGCCAGCAGTGAACCAGAGGACAGGGGGCAGGGGGAGACCCAGTACTTC	CASSEPEDRGQGETQYF
TRBJ1-5	.	TRBV15	.	TGTGCCACCAGCAGAGGATCCCAGTATAGCAATCAGCCCCAGCATTTT	CATSRGSQYSNQPQHF
TRBJ2-1	few	TRBV7-6	.	TGTGCCAGCAGCCCCGAGGTCTACAATGAGCAGTTCTTC	CASSPEVYNEQFF
TRBJ2-5	many	TRBV15	TRBD1	TGTGCCACCAGCAGAGGGACAGGGGAGGAGACCCAGTACTTC	CATSRGTGEETQYF
TRBJ1-6	.	TRBV28	TRBD1	TGTGCCAGCGACAGGGCAGTTTATAATTCACCCCTCCACTTT	CASDRAVYNSPLHF
TRBJ2-1	few	TRBV6-2/TRBV6-3	.	TGTGCCAGCAGTTACCGAGACCCTCTACAGAATGAGCAGTTCTTC	CASSYRDPLQNEQFF
TRBJ2-7	.	TRBV5-5	TRBD1	TGTGCCAGCAGCGAACCGGGGACAGGTCGCTACGAGCAGTACTTC	CASSEPGTGRYEQYF
TRBJ1-1	few	TRBV6-1	.	TGTGCCAGCAGTGAGTGGGACGCGAACACTGAAGCTTTCTTT	CASSEWDANTEAFF
TRBJ1-2	few	TRBV25-1	.	TGTGCCAGCAGTGACAGGGTAGAGGGCTATGGCTACACCTTC	CASSDRVEGYGYTF
TRBJ1-5	.	TRBV6-2/TRBV6-3	TRBD1	TGTGCCAGCAGGGACTTACAGGGGAGGGAGGATCAGCCCCAGCATTTT	CASRDLQGREDQPQHF
TRBJ2-4	few	TRBV27	TRBD1	TGTGCCAGCAGATCGACAGGGACAAACATTCAGTACTTC	CASRSTGTNIQYF
TRBJ2-5	few	TRBV28	TRBD1	TGTGCCAGCAGTTTCGGGGACAGCATTTTCCAAGAGACCCAGTACTTC	CASSFGDSIFQETQYF
TRBJ2-2	.	TRBV27	.	TGTGCCAGCAGTTCCTCAAGGGACCTCGGGGAGCTGTTTTTT	CASSSSRDLGELFF
TRBJ2-5	.	TRBV7-3	.	TGTGCCAGCAGCTTAATGTTCGGAGAGACCCAGTACTTC	CASSLMFGETQYF
TRBJ1-3	.	TRBV20-1	.	TGCAGTGCTAGAAGCGGGAGACAGGAAACTTTGGACACCATATATTTT	CSARSGRQETLDTIYF
TRBJ2-7	.	TRBV7-2	TRBD2	TGTGCCAGCAGCTTAGCGGGAGCCGGGGGGAGTTTCTACGAGCAGTACTTC	CASSLAGAGGSFYEQYF
TRBJ1-1	.	TRBV9	.	TGTGCCAGCAGCGCCTCCGCGGGAACGAACACTGAAGCTTTCTTT	CASSASAGTNTEAFF
TRBJ2-4	few	TRBV28	.	TGTGCCAGCAGTCCCCCCCTCACTACAGTCCCGTCCGCCAAAAACATTCAGTACTTC	CASSPPLTTVPSAKNIQYF
TRBJ2-1	many	TRBV6-1	.	TGTGCCAGCAGTTCTACCGGGACATCGTACAATGAGCAGTTCTTC	CASSSTGTSYNEQFF
TRBJ2-5	.	TRBV28	TRBD2	TGTGCCAGCAGTTTCGAAAGCGGGGAGGGGGAGACCCAGTACTTC	CASSFESGEGETQYF
TRBJ2-7	few	TRBV6-2/TRBV6-3	TRBD2	TGTGCCAGCAGTGCCGGACTAGCGGGGACCTACGAGCAGTACTTC	CASSAGLAGTYEQYF
TRBJ1-2	few	TRBV7-9	TRBD1	TGTGCCAGCAGCTTAGTAGGACAGGCATACTATGGCTACACCTTC	CASSLVGQAYYGYTF
TRBJ1-6	.	TRBV7-3	.	TGTGCCAGCAGCTTAACCCGCCTTTCACCCAATTCACCCCTCCACTTT	CASSLTRLSPNSPLHF
TRBJ1-2	.	TRBV7-2	.	TGTGCCAGCAGCGCGAGGACGGGGGATTACACCTTC	CASSARTGDYTF
TRBJ2-3	many	TRBV5-4	.	TGTGCCAGCAGCTTGGCTCATTCTAGCACAGATACGCAGTATTTT	CASSLAHSSTDTQYF
TRBJ2-1	few	TRBV14	.	TGTGCCAGCAGCCAAGATGTCGGGAGCTCCTACAATGAGCAGTTCTTC	CASSQDVGSSYNEQFF
TRBJ2-3	few	TRBV10-3	.	TGTGCCATCAGTGAGCTACAGGGCACAGATACGCAGTATTTT	CAISELQGTDTQYF
TRBJ2-7	few	TRBV7-9	TRBD1	TGTGCCAGCAGCGACGGACAGGGGGCCTACGAGCAGTACTTC	CASSDGQGAYEQYF
TRBJ2-7	few	TRBV30	.	TGTGCCTGGAGGAGTTTAGGAGACAGAACCTACGAGCAGTACTTC	CAWRSLGDRTYEQYF
TRBJ1-3	.	TRBV6-2/TRBV6-3	.	TGTGCCAGCAACACCGGGGCCCTTCCACGCGTCGGGAACACCATATATTTT	CASNTGALPRVGNTIYF